Below, 5 T cell receptor beta chains from the same sample are listed, as sequenced in a study of blood T cell repertoires in COVID-19 (TCRdb year 2020). Library prep was done by the immunoSEQ multiplex PCR assay. Not all clones reach the TCRdb copy of this immuneACCESS table, which keeps in-frame sequences only. Checked studies attribute under half of the gap to unresolved V genes and leave the rest unexplained. Present in this sample are hundreds of thousands of clones, roughly 83% of which were seen just once. The ten largest clones capture around 2.6% of the sample. Material for sequencing was peripheral blood. Source of these receptors: a woman between 65 and 79 years old with active or convalescent COVID-19.

The V gene is TRBV5-4, the J gene TRBJ2-3, with 7 bases lining up with TRBD2. Germline CDR1 reads SGHNT; CDR2 reads YYREEE (reference sequence). This CDR3 comprises 17 residues. The V gene end was trimmed by 4 bases and the J gene end by 2 bases; junction bases not matched to a gene: 13. The chain's CDR3 is CASSPTLLSGTTDTQYF. In nucleotides, the CDR3 is TGTGCCAGCAGCCCGACTCTCCTCAGCGGGACCACAGATACGCAGTATTTT.

In this sample, this clone turned up many times. Here the CDR3 DNA reads TGTGCCAGCTCACCATGGAGCGATAATCAGCCCCAGCATTTT. Its translation is CASSPWSDNQPQHF. The J gene is TRBJ1-5, the V gene TRBV18; D ambiguous. V gave up 2 bases and J gave up 4 bases, with 9 bases separating them. The CDR3 sequence is 14 residues long. Germline values: CDR1 KGHSH, CDR2 LQKENI. Complete variable domain (other parts from reference TRBV18 and TRBJ1-5): NAGVMQNPRHLVRRRGQEARLRCSPMKGHSHVYWYRQLPEEGLKFMVYLQKENIIDESGMPKERFSAEFPKEGPSILRIQQVVRGDSAAYFCASSPWSDNQPQHFGDGTRLSIL.

The chain recombines TRBV25-1 with TRBJ2-7; 10 positions agree with TRBD1. The germline gives CDR1 MGHDK, CDR2 SYGVNS. The length of the CDR3 is 15 residues. Germline trimming cut 3 bases from V and 5 bases from J; bases unmatched to any gene: 7. The CDR3 reads CASSDPGQGKDEQYF. CDR3 nucleotides: TGTGCCAGCAGTGACCCGGGACAGGGGAAGGACGAGCAGTACTTC.

The CDR3: CSARGLAGSSYNEQFF. CDR3 nucleotides: TGCAGTGCTCGTGGGCTAGCGGGGAGCTCCTACAATGAGCAGTTCTTC. This chain links TRBV20-1 with TRBJ2-1; 9 bases line up with TRBD2. J was trimmed by 0 bases and V by 5 bases; bases with no gene match: 8. The length of the CDR3 is 16 residues. Looked up from germline, CDR1 is DFQATT and CDR2 is SNEGSKA (reference sequence).

This chain joins TRBV7-9 and TRBJ1-1; 7 positions agree with TRBD1. The germline CDR1 and CDR2 sequences are SEHNR and FQNEAQ (reference sequence). This CDR3 region has 13 residues. The V and J ends lost 3 bases and 4 bases, in that order; junction bases with no gene match: 2. This CDR3 is CASSFPGGTEAFF. The CDR3 nucleotides are TGTGCCAGCAGCTTTCCAGGGGGCACTGAAGCTTTCTTT.